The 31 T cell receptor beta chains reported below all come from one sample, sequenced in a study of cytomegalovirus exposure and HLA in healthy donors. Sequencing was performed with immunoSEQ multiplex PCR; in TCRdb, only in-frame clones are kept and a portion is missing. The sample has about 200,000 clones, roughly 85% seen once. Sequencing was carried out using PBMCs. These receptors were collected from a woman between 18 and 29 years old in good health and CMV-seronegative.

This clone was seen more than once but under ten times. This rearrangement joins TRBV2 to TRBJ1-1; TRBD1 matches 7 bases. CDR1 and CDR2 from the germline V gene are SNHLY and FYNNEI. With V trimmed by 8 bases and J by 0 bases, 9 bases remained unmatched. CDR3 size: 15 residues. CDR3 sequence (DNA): TGTGCCAGCCAGGGTCAGGGGGGCTTGAACACTGAAGCTTTCTTT. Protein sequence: CASQGQGGLNTEAFF.

CDR3 amino acids: CASSQTGATGRDTEAFF. In DNA, the CDR3 is TGCGCCAGCAGCCAGACCGGGGCTACTGGAAGGGACACTGAAGCTTTCTTT. The chain couples TRBV5-1 to TRBJ1-1; the D gene is possibly TRBD1 (5 bases). V lost 4 bases to trimming and J lost 3 bases, with 22 bases between them. CDR3 size: 17 residues. From germline, CDR1 is SGHRS and CDR2 YFSETQ.

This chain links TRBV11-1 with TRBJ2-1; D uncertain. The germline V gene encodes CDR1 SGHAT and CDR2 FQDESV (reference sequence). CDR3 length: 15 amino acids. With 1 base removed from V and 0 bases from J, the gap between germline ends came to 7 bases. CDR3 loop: CASSLDASSYNEQFF. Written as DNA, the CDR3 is TGTGCCAGCAGCTTAGACGCCAGCTCCTACAATGAGCAGTTCTTC.

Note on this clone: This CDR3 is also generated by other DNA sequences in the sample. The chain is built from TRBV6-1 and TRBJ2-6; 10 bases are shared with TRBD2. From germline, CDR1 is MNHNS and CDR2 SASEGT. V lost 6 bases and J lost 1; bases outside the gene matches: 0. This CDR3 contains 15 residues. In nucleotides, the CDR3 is TGTGCCAGCAGAGCGGGAGGGTCTGGGGCCAACGTCCTGACTTTC. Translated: CASRAGGSGANVLTF.

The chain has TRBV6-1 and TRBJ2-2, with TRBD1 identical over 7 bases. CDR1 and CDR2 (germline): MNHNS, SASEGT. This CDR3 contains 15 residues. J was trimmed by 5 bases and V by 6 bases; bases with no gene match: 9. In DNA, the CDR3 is TGTGCCAGCAGAGACAGGGCTCTAGAGACCGGGGAGCTGTTTTTT. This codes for CASRDRALETGELFF.

The CDR3: CASSLGLAGRYEQYF. In nucleotides, the CDR3 is TGTGCCAGCAGCCTCGGACTAGCGGGACGCTACGAGCAGTACTTC. The rearrangement links TRBV6-5 to TRBJ2-7, with 12 bases that match TRBD2. V trimming: 6 bases; J trimming: 3 bases; junction bases outside the gene matches: 6. Looked up from germline, CDR1 is MNHEY and CDR2 is SVGAGI. This CDR3 region has 15 residues.

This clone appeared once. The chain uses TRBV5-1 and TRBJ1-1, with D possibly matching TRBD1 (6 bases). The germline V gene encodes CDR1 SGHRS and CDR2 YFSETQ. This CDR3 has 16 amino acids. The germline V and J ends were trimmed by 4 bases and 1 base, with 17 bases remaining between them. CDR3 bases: TGCGCCAGCAGCGTGGGTCAGGGGTTAGGGAACACTGAAGCTTTCTTT. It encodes CASSVGQGLGNTEAFF.

CDR3 amino acids: CASSPPFGGAGEQFF. The CDR3 nucleotides are TGTGCCAGCTCACCACCGTTCGGGGGGGCGGGTGAGCAGTTCTTC. The rearrangement joins TRBV18 to TRBJ2-1; TRBD2 matches 8 bases. Germline V lookup: CDR1 KGHSH, CDR2 LQKENI. The CDR3 extends over 15 amino acids. V dropped 0 bases and J dropped 9; count of bases not matched to a gene: 7.

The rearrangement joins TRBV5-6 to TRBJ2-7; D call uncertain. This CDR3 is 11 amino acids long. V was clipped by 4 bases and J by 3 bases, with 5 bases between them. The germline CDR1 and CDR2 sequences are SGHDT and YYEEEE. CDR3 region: CASSNYYEQYF. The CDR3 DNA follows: TGTGCCAGCAGCAACTACTACGAGCAGTACTTC.

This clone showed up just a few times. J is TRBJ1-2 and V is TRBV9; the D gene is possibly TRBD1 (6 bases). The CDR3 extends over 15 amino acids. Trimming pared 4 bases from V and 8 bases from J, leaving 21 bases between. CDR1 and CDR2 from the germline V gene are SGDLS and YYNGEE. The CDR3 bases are TGTGCCAGCAGCCCCTGGGTGAGCGGGGGCGGAGGCTACACCTTC. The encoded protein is CASSPWVSGGGGYTF.

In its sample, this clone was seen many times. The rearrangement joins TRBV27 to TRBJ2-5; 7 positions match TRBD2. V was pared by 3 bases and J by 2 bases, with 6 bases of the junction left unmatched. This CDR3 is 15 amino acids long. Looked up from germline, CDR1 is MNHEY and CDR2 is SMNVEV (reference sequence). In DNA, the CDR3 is TGTGCCAGCAGTTTGGTACCGGGACTACAAGAGACCCAGTACTTC. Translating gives CASSLVPGLQETQYF.

This chain's CDR3 is CASSLASAATNEKLFF. The CDR3 nucleotides are TGTGCCAGCAGCTTAGCCTCGGCGGCAACTAATGAAAAACTGTTTTTT. This chain uses TRBV7-6 with TRBJ1-4; D not resolved. CDR3 length: 16 amino acids. Germline values: CDR1 SGHVS, CDR2 FNYEAQ. V lost 0 bases and J lost 0, with 8 bases in between.

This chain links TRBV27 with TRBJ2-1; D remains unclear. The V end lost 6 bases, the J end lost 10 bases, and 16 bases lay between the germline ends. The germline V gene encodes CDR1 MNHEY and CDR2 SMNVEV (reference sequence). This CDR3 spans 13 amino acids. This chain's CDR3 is CASRRSGGLEQFF. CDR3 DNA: TGTGCCAGCAGACGATCCGGTGGGCTGGAGCAGTTCTTC.

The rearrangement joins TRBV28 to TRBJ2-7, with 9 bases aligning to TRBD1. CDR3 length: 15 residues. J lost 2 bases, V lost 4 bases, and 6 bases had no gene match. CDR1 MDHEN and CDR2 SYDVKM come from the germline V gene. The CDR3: CASSSGQGVAYEQYF. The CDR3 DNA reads TGTGCCAGCAGTTCGGGACAGGGCGTCGCCTACGAGCAGTACTTC. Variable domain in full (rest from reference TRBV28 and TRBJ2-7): DVKVTQSSRYLVKRTGEKVFLECVQDMDHENMFWYRQDPGLGLRLIYFSYDVKMKEKGDIPEGYSVSREKKERFSLILESASTNQTSMYLCASSSGQGVAYEQYFGPGTRLTVT.

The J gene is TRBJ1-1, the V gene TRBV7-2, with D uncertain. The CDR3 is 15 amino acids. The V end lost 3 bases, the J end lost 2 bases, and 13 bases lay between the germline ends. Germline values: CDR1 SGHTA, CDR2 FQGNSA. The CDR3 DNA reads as TGTGCCAGCAGCTTTTTAAAGGGTCTAAACACTGAAGCTTTCTTT. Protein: CASSFLKGLNTEAFF.

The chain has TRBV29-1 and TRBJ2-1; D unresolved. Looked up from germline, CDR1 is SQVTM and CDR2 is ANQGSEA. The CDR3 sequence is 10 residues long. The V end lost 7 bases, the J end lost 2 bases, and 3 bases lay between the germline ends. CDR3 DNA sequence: TGCAGCGGAACCTACAATGAGCAGTTCTTC. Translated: CSGTYNEQFF.

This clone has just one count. The CDR3 DNA follows: TGTGCCTGGAGCGGAAGTGGAGCTCAGCCCCAGCATTTT. The encoded protein is CAWSGSGAQPQHF. This chain links TRBV30 with TRBJ1-5, with D unresolved. There are 13 residues in the CDR3. Trimming removed 3 bases at V and 6 bases at J, with 12 bases between. Germline CDR1 GTSNPN, CDR2 SVGIG (reference sequence).

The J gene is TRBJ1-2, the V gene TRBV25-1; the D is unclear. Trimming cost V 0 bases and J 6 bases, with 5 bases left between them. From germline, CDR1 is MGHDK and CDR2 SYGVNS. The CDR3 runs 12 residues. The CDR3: CASSEYRNGYTF. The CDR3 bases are TGTGCCAGCAGTGAATATCGGAATGGCTACACCTTC.

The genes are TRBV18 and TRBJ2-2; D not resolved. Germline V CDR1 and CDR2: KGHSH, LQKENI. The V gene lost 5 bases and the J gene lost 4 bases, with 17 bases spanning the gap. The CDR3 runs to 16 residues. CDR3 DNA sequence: TGTGCCAGCTCATCCACGAAACCGTCGGGCACCGGGGAGCTGTTTTTT. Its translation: CASSSTKPSGTGELFF.

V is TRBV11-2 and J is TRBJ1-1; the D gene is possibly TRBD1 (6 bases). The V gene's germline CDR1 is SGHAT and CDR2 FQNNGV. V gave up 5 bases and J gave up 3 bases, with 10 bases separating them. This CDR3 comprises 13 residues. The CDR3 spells CASSITGYTEAFF. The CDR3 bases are TGTGCCAGCAGCATTACAGGGTACACTGAAGCTTTCTTT.

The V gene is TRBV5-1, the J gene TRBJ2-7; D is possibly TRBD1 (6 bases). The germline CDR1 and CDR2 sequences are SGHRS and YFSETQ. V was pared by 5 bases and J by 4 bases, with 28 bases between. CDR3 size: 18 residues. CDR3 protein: CASSLGALGAGAAYEQYF. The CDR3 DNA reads TGCGCCAGCAGTCTCGGCGCCTTGGGGGCAGGGGCGGCTTACGAGCAGTACTTC.

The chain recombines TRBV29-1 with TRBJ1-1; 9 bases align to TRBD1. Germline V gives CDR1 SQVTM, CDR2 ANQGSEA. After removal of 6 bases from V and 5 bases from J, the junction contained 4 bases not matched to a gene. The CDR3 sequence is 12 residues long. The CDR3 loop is CSVGQGQTEAFF. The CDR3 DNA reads TGCAGCGTCGGACAGGGGCAAACTGAAGCTTTCTTT.

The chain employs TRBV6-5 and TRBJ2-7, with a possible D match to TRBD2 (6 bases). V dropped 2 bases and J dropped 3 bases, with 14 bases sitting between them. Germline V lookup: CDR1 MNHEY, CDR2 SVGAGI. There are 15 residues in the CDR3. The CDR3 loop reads CASSYAGTRGYEQYF. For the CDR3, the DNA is TGTGCCAGCAGTTACGCCGGGACTCGGGGCTACGAGCAGTACTTC.

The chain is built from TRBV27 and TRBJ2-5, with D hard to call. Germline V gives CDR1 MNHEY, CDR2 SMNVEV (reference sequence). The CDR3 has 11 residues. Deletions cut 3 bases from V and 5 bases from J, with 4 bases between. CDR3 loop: CASSFKETQYF. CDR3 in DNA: TGTGCCAGCAGTTTTAAGGAGACCCAGTACTTC.

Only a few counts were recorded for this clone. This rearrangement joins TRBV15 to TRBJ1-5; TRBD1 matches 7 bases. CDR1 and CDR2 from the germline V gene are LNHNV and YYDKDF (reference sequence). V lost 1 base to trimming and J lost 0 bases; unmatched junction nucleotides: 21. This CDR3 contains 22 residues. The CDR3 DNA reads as TGTGCCACCAGCAGAGGGTTTCGGCCCGACAGGGAGACATCTTATAGCAATCAGCCCCAGCATTTT. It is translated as CATSRGFRPDRETSYSNQPQHF.

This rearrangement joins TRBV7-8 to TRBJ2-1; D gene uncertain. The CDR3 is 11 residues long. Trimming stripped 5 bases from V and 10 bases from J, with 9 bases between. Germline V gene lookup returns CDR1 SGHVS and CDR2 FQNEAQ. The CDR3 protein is CASSTAAEQFF. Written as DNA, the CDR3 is TGTGCCAGCAGCACCGCAGCAGAGCAGTTCTTC.

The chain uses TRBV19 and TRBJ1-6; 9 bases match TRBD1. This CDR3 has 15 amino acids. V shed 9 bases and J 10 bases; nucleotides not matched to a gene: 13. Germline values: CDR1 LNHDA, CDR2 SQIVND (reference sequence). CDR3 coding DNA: TGTGCCAGACGAACCACAGGGGGCGTAGGGTCACCCCTCCACTTT. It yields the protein CARRTTGGVGSPLHF. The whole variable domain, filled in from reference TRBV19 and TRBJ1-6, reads DGGITQSPKYLFRKEGQNVTLSCEQNLNHDAMYWYRQDPGQGLRLIYYSQIVNDFQKGDIAEGYSVSREKKESFPLTVTSAQKNPTAFYLCARRTTGGVGSPLHFGNGTRLTVT.

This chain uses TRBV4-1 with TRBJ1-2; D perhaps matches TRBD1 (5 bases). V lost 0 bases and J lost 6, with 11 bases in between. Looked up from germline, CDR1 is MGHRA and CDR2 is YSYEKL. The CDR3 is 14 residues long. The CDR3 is CASSQDRGLDGYTF. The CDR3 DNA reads TGCGCCAGCAGCCAAGATCGGGGGTTGGATGGCTACACCTTC.

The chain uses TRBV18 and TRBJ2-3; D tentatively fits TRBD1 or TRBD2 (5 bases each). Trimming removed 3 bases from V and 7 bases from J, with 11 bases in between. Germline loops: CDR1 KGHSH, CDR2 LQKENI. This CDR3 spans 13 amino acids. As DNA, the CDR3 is TGTGCCAGCTCACCGGGACCTCCCAATACGCAGTATTTT. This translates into CASSPGPPNTQYF.

CDR3 sequence: CASSYPRPGLVKQYF. In DNA, the CDR3 is TGTGCCAGCAGCTATCCCAGGCCGGGACTAGTCAAGCAGTACTTC. The gene calls are TRBV11-2 and TRBJ2-7; 8 bases match TRBD2. CDR3 length: 15 residues. The J segment lost 8 bases and the V segment lost 4 bases, leaving 13 bases of the junction unmatched. Germline values: CDR1 SGHAT, CDR2 FQNNGV.

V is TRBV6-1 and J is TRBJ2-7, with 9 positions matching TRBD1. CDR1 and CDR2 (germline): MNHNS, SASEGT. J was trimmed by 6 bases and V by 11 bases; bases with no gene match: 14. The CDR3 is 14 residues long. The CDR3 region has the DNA TGTGCCGGGGGGTCTGGGACAGGGAACTTCGAGCAGTACTTC. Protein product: CAGGSGTGNFEQYF.